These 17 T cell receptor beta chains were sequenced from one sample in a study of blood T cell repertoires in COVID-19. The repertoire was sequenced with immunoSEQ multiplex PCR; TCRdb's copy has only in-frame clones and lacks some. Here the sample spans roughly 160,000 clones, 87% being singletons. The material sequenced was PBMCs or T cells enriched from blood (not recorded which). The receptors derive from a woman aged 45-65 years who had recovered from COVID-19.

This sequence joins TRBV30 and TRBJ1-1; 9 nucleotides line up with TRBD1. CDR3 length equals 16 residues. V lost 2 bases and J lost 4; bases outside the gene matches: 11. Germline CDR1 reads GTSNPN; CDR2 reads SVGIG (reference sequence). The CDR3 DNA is TGTGCCTGGAGTAGAGGGACCGGGACAGGGAGCACTGAAGCTTTCTTT. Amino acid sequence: CAWSRGTGTGSTEAFF.

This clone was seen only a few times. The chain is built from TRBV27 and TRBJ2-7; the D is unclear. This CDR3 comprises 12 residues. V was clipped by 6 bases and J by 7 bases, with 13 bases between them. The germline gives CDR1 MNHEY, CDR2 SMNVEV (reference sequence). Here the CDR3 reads CASRHTPGEQYF. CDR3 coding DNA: TGTGCCAGCAGACATACCCCGGGTGAGCAGTACTTC.

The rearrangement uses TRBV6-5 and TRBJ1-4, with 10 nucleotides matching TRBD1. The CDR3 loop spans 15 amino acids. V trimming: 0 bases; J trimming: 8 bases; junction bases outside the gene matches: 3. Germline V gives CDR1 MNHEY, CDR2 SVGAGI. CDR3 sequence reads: CASSYSGTGVEKLFF. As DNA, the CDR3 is TGTGCCAGCAGTTACTCGGGGACAGGGGTGGAAAAACTGTTTTTT.

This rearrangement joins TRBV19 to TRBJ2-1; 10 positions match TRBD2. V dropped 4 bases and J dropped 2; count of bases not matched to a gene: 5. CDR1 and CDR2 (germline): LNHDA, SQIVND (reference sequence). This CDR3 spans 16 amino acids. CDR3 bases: TGTGCCAGTAGTAGGGGACTAGCGACAGCCTACAATGAGCAGTTCTTC. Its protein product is CASSRGLATAYNEQFF.

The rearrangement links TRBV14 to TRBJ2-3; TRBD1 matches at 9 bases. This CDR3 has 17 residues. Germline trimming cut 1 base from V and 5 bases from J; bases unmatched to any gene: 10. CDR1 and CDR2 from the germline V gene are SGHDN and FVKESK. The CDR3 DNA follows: TGTGCCAGCAGCCAAGGAGCTTACAGGGGGCGGGGAGATACGCAGTATTTT. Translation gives CASSQGAYRGRGDTQYF.

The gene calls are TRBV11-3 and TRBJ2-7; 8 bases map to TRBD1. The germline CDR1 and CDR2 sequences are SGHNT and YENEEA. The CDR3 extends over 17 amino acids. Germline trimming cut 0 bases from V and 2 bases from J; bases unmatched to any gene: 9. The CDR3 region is CASSLDSRQGSAYEQYF. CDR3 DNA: TGTGCCAGCAGCTTAGACTCGAGACAGGGGAGTGCCTACGAGCAGTACTTC.

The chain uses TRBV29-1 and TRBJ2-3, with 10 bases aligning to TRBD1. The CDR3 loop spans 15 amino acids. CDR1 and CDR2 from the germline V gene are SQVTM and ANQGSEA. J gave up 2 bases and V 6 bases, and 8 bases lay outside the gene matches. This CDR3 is CSVQGQGESTDTQYF. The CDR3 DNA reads TGCAGCGTCCAAGGACAGGGGGAATCCACAGATACGCAGTATTTT.

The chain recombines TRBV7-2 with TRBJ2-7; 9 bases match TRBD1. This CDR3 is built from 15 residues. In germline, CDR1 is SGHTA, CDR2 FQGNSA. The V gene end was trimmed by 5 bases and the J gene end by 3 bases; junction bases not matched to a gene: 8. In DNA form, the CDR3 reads TGTGCCAGCAGCCCACCGGGACAGGGTATCTACGAGCAGTACTTC. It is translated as CASSPPGQGIYEQYF.

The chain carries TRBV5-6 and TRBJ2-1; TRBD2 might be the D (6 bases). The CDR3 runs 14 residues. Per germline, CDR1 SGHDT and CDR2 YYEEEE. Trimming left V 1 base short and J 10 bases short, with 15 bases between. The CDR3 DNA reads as TGTGCCAGCAGCTTGTTCCGGTTTCTAGCGGAGCAGTTCTTC. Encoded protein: CASSLFRFLAEQFF.

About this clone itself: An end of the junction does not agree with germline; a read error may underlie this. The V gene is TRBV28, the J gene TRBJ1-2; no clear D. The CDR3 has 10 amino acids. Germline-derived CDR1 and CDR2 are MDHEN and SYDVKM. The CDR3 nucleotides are TGTGCCAGCAGTTCGTGGGTCTACAGCTTC. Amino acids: CASSSWVYSF.

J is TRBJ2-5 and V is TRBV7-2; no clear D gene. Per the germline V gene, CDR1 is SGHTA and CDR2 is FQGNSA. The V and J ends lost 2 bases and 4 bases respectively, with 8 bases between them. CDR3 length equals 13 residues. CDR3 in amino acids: CASSLNSLETQYF. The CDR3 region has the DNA TGTGCCAGCAGCTTAAACTCTCTAGAGACCCAGTACTTC. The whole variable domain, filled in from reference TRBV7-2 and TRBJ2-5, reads GAGVSQSPSNKVTEKGKDVELRCDPISGHTALYWYRQSLGQGLEFLIYFQGNSAPDKSGLPSDRFSAERTGGSVSTLTIQRTQQEDSAVYLCASSLNSLETQYFGPGTRLLVL.

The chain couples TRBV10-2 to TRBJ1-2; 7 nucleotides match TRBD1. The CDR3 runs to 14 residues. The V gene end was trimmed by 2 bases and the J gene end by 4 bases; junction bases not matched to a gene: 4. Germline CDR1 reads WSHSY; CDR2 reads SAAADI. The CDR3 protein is CASSEARGVYGYTF. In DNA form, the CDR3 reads TGCGCCAGCAGTGAGGCCAGGGGGGTCTATGGCTACACCTTC.

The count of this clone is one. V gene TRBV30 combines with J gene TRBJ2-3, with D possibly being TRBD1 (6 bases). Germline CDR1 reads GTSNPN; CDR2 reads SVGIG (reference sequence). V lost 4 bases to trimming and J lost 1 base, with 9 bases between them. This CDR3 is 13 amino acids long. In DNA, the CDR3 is TGTGCCTGGAATAAGGGGGGCACAGATACGCAGTATTTT. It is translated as CAWNKGGTDTQYF.

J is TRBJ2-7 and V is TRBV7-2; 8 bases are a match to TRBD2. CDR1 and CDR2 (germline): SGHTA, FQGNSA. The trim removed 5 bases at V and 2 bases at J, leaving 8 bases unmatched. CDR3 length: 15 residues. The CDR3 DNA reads TGTGCCAGCAGCCAGGGGACGGGGGGGCCCTACGAGCAGTACTTC. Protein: CASSQGTGGPYEQYF.

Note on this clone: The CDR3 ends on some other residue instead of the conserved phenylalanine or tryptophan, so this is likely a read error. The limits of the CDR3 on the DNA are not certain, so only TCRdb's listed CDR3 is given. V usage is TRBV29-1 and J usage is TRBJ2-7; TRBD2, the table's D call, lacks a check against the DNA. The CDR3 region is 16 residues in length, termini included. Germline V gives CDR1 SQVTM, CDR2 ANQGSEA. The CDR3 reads CSVGCDRVRLAGVDGE.

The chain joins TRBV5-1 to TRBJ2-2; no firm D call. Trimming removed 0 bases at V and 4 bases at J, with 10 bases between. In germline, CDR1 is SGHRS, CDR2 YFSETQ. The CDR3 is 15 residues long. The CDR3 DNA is TGCGCCAGCAGCTTGGACACTCCAGGCACCGGGGAGCTGTTTTTT. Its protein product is CASSLDTPGTGELFF.

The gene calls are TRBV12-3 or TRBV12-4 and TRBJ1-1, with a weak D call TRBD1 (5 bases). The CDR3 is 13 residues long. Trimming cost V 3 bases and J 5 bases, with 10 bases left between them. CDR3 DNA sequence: TGTGCCAGCAGTTTTGGGGGGAGGACTGAAGCTTTCTTT. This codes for CASSFGGRTEAFF.